The 29 T cell receptor beta chains in this list originate from one sample, sequenced in a study of blood T cell repertoires in COVID-19. Clones were read by immunoSEQ multiplex PCR, and TCRdb kept only the in-frame ones, dropping some. The table has approximately 440,000 clones, around 88% seen once. Input material: peripheral blood. Receptors were obtained from a woman aged 45-65 years with COVID-19, enrolled during active disease.

V usage is TRBV13 and J usage is TRBJ2-7, with 9 bases that match TRBD1. Trimming at V came to 5 bases and at J to 5 bases, leaving 10 bases not matched to a gene. This CDR3 has 15 residues. From germline, CDR1 is PRHDT and CDR2 FYEKMQ (reference sequence). CDR3: CASSLGTGWGDEQYF. The CDR3, as DNA: TGTGCCAGCAGCCTTGGGACAGGGTGGGGGGACGAGCAGTACTTC. The variable domain in full, with the rest retrieved from reference TRBV13 and TRBJ2-7, is AAGVIQSPRHLIKEKRETATLKCYPIPRHDTVYWYQQGPGQDPQFLISFYEKMQSDKGSIPDRFSAQQFSDYHSELNMSSLELGDSALYFCASSLGTGWGDEQYFGPGTRLTVT.

The chain couples TRBV21-1 to TRBJ1-2. TRBV21-1 is listed as a pseudogene. The CDR3 is 18 amino acids. CDR3 loop: CASSTRRYIAGHNYGYTF. The CDR3 bases are TGTGCCAGCAGCACGAGGAGGTATATAGCGGGGCATAACTATGGCTACACCTTC.

The rearrangement joins TRBV4-1 to TRBJ1-5, with D possibly TRBD1 on 5 matching bases. The CDR3 totals 15 residues. The germline CDR1 and CDR2 sequences are MGHRA and YSYEKL. The germline V and J ends were trimmed by 3 bases and 3 bases, with 12 bases remaining between them. The CDR3 loop reads CASSQRDRNNQPQHF. The DNA of the CDR3 is TGCGCCAGCAGCCAGCGAGACAGAAACAATCAGCCCCAGCATTTT.

This sequence joins TRBV4-1 and TRBJ1-6; perhaps TRBD1 as D (5 bases). The CDR3 is made up of 19 amino acids. V was trimmed by 4 bases and J by 8 bases, leaving 27 bases between them. CDR1 is MGHRA and CDR2 is YSYEKL in the germline V gene. The CDR3 DNA reads as TGCGCCAGCAGCCTGCGGGCGGGGCTTCGAGACAGAGTTGATTCACCCCTCCACTTT. Amino acid sequence: CASSLRAGLRDRVDSPLHF.

The gene calls are TRBV11-2 and TRBJ2-1, with 9 bases matching TRBD1. V shed 8 bases and J 2 bases; nucleotides not matched to a gene: 10. The length of the CDR3 is 16 residues. CDR1 and CDR2 (germline): SGHAT, FQNNGV. CDR3 loop: CASLPNGQGTYNEQFF. The CDR3 region has the DNA TGTGCCAGCCTCCCAAATGGACAGGGGACCTACAATGAGCAGTTCTTC.

The rearrangement joins TRBV30 to TRBJ1-2, with no clear D. This CDR3 has 12 residues. V was clipped by 1 base and J by 5 bases, with 8 bases between them. Per the germline V gene, CDR1 is GTSNPN and CDR2 is SVGIG (reference sequence). The CDR3 bases are TGTGCCTGGAGTGGGACGGGATATGGCTACACCTTC. Translating it yields CAWSGTGYGYTF.

The chain uses TRBV12-5 and TRBJ1-1; a possible D gene is TRBD1 (6 bases). The CDR3 is 14 residues long. Germline V CDR1 and CDR2: LGHNT, FRNRAP. The V gene lost 1 base and the J gene lost 4 bases, with 10 bases spanning the gap. The CDR3 sequence: CASGLEGGGTEAFF. Here the CDR3 DNA reads TGTGCTAGTGGTTTGGAGGGAGGGGGCACTGAAGCTTTCTTT.

The J gene is TRBJ2-7, the V gene TRBV5-7, with D maybe TRBD1 (5 bases). TRBV5-7 is recorded as an ORF, its role being uncertain. CDR3 length equals 15 residues. Trimming cost V 0 bases and J 0 bases, with 10 bases left between them. CDR3 loop: CASSLGQSPSYEQYF. CDR3 nucleotide sequence: TGTGCCAGCAGCTTGGGACAGTCCCCCTCCTACGAGCAGTACTTC.

This clone appeared once. This chain's CDR3 is CASSADRGRGNTEAFF. CDR3 bases: TGTGCCAGCAGCGCCGACAGGGGGCGTGGGAACACTGAAGCTTTCTTT. This chain connects TRBV7-9 to TRBJ1-1, with 10 bases fitting TRBD1. Germline V gene data show CDR1 as SEHNR and CDR2 as FQNEAQ (reference sequence). The CDR3 loop spans 16 amino acids. V gave up 5 bases and J gave up 1 base; unmatched junction bases: 7.

V and J are TRBV10-2 and TRBJ1-1; D remains ambiguous. Germline V lookup: CDR1 WSHSY, CDR2 SAAADI. This CDR3 contains 13 residues. V was trimmed by 5 bases and J by 0 bases, leaving 7 bases between them. The CDR3 sequence: CASSPVLNTEAFF. The DNA of the CDR3 is TGCGCCAGCAGTCCGGTTTTGAACACTGAAGCTTTCTTT.

The chain employs TRBV5-1 and TRBJ2-1; the D gene is possibly TRBD2 (5 bases). Per the germline V gene, CDR1 is SGHRS and CDR2 is YFSETQ. V dropped 4 bases and J dropped 9 bases, with 14 bases sitting between them. The CDR3 has 13 residues. The chain's CDR3 is CASSTLLEGEQFF. The CDR3, as DNA: TGCGCCAGCAGCACCTTACTAGAGGGTGAGCAGTTCTTC.

The rearrangement links TRBV11-2 to TRBJ2-1; 7 bases map to TRBD1. Germline V gene data show CDR1 as SGHAT and CDR2 as FQNNGV. The CDR3 is 14 amino acids. The junction had 2 bases not matched to a gene; V was cut back by 3 bases and J by 3 bases. The CDR3 sequence is CASSFRDSYNEQFF. The CDR3 DNA reads TGTGCCAGCAGCTTCCGGGACAGCTACAATGAGCAGTTCTTC.

A note on this clone: In the same sample, other DNA sequences code for this CDR3. V is TRBV27 and J is TRBJ1-5; D uncertain. Germline CDR1 MNHEY, CDR2 SMNVEV (reference sequence). The V end was cut by 0 bases, the J end by 7 bases, with 7 bases between. This CDR3 contains 13 residues. DNA for the CDR3: TGTGCCAGCAGTTTATCCGGGAGGCAGCCCCAGCATTTT. The encoded protein is CASSLSGRQPQHF.

The sample holds a few counts of this clone. The J gene is TRBJ2-7, the V gene TRBV5-1; the match to TRBD1 covers 11 bases. The CDR3 loop spans 15 amino acids. Germline lookup yields CDR1 SGHRS and CDR2 YFSETQ. The V segment lost 5 bases and the J segment 4 bases; nucleotides outside the gene matches: 8. This chain's CDR3 is CASRDGTGGIYEQYF. The CDR3 nucleotides are TGCGCCAGCAGGGACGGGACAGGGGGAATTTACGAGCAGTACTTC.

The chain links TRBV5-1 to TRBJ1-1; a possible D gene is TRBD1 (6 bases). The V end lost 1 base, the J end lost 4 bases, and 14 bases lay between the germline ends. The germline V gene encodes CDR1 SGHRS and CDR2 YFSETQ. This CDR3 comprises 15 residues. The DNA for the CDR3 is TGCGCCAGCAGCTTGATGGCAGGGGTGGGCACTGAAGCTTTCTTT. This codes for CASSLMAGVGTEAFF.

Turning to this clone: Relative to the germline gene, one junction end is altered; a read error may explain this. The chain joins TRBV4-2 to TRBJ2-7; TRBD2 aligns across 13 bases. In germline, CDR1 is LGHNA, CDR2 YNFKEQ. There are 14 residues in the CDR3. CDR3 loop: CASSPTSGGARPDF. DNA for the CDR3: TGTGCCAGCAGCCCTACTAGCGGGGGGGCTAGACCCGATTTC.

This rearrangement joins TRBV14 to TRBJ1-1, with TRBD1 matching 8 bases. The V and J ends lost 5 bases and 4 bases, in that order; junction bases with no gene match: 6. The CDR3 is 14 residues long. Germline V gives CDR1 SGHDN, CDR2 FVKESK. The CDR3 sequence is CASSFLTGGTEAFF. For the CDR3, the DNA is TGTGCCAGCAGCTTTTTAACAGGGGGCACTGAAGCTTTCTTT. Variable domain in full (rest from reference TRBV14 and TRBJ1-1): EAGVTQFPSHSVIEKGQTVTLRCDPISGHDNLYWYRRVMGKEIKFLLHFVKESKQDESGMPNNRFLAERTGGTYSTLKVQPAELEDSGVYFCASSFLTGGTEAFFGQGTRLTVV.

This rearrangement joins TRBV19 to TRBJ2-3; 8 bases are shared with TRBD2. Germline loops: CDR1 LNHDA, CDR2 SQIVND (reference sequence). Trimming removed 0 bases from V and 4 bases from J; junction bases left unmatched: 3. The CDR3 consists of 15 residues. The CDR3 is CASSIEAGVADTQYF. The DNA of the CDR3 is TGTGCCAGTAGTATAGAAGCGGGGGTGGCAGATACGCAGTATTTT.

The genes are TRBV30 and TRBJ1-4; 8 nucleotides agree with TRBD1. CDR1 GTSNPN and CDR2 SVGIG come from the germline V gene (reference sequence). The CDR3 consists of 14 residues. V trimming: 7 bases; J trimming: 4 bases; junction bases outside the gene matches: 8. The DNA for the CDR3 is TGTGCCTCTACCACGGGACAGGTTAATGAAAAACTGTTTTTT. It specifies CASTTGQVNEKLFF.

The chain links TRBV18 to TRBJ1-1; 7 bases map to TRBD1. CDR3 size: 13 residues. Germline CDR1 KGHSH, CDR2 LQKENI. Unmatched junction bases numbered 11, after V lost 5 bases and J lost 11 bases. CDR3 sequence reads: CASSSGTASAAFF. For the CDR3, the DNA is TGTGCCAGCTCATCCGGGACAGCGTCTGCGGCTTTCTTT.

The chain joins TRBV10-2 to TRBJ2-5; 8 nucleotides agree with TRBD2. The V gene's germline CDR1 is WSHSY and CDR2 SAAADI. The CDR3 is made up of 15 amino acids. Trimming took 8 bases from V and 7 from J; bases not matched to a gene: 15. CDR3 amino acids: CASGGIAGPAGTQYF. The CDR3 bases are TGCGCCAGCGGAGGGATAGCGGGGCCCGCGGGGACCCAGTACTTC.

The chain employs TRBV4-2 and TRBJ2-7; TRBD1 agrees at 7 bases. The J segment lost 2 bases and the V segment lost 2 bases, leaving 6 bases of the junction unmatched. The CDR3 runs to 15 residues. In germline, CDR1 is LGHNA, CDR2 YNFKEQ. The CDR3 region has the DNA TGTGCCAGCAGCCAATCGACAGGGAGCGCCTACGAGCAGTACTTC. The encoded protein is CASSQSTGSAYEQYF.

This clone was seen more than once but under ten times. The chain links TRBV6-1 to TRBJ2-7; D is uncertain. Germline loops: CDR1 MNHNS, CDR2 SASEGT. This CDR3 has 13 residues. V was cut by 1 base and J by 7 bases, with 11 bases left in between. CDR3 sequence reads: CASSEDTPWEQYF. CDR3 nucleotides: TGTGCCAGCAGTGAAGATACACCGTGGGAGCAGTACTTC.

V is TRBV6-2 or TRBV6-3 and J is TRBJ1-1; 8 bases line up with TRBD1. The CDR3 is 13 residues long. V trimming: 5 bases; J trimming: 5 bases; junction bases outside the gene matches: 4. Germline values: CDR1 MNHEY, CDR2 SVGEGT. The chain's CDR3 is CASSQGAKTEAFF. For the CDR3, the DNA is TGTGCCAGCAGTCAGGGGGCGAAGACTGAAGCTTTCTTT.

The rearrangement uses TRBV12-5 and TRBJ2-1, with no clear D. This CDR3 contains 13 residues. Trimming removed 1 base at V and 9 bases at J, with 10 bases between. Germline values: CDR1 LGHNT, CDR2 FRNRAP. The CDR3 spells CASGLAILGEQFF. Here the CDR3 DNA reads TGTGCTAGTGGTTTGGCCATACTCGGTGAGCAGTTCTTC.

The chain couples TRBV30 to TRBJ2-3, with a tentative D call TRBD1 (5 bases). The CDR3 length is 14 residues. The V and J ends lost 4 bases and 5 bases respectively, with 16 bases between them. Germline CDR1 and CDR2: GTSNPN and SVGIG (reference sequence). CDR3 loop: CAWKYPGQKDTQYF. The CDR3, as DNA: TGTGCCTGGAAGTATCCAGGGCAGAAAGATACGCAGTATTTT.

In this sample, this clone turned up once. The chain joins TRBV3-1 (or the pseudogene TRBV3-2) to TRBJ1-6; TRBD1 is a possible D gene (6 bases). Germline CDR1 reads LGHDT; CDR2 reads YNNKEL (reference sequence). Between the trimmed V and J ends, which lost 4 bases and 9 bases, there was a span of 10 bases. This CDR3 is built from 13 residues. This CDR3 reads CASSPTGSSPLHF. CDR3 coding DNA: TGTGCCAGCAGCCCTACAGGGAGTTCACCCCTCCACTTT.

The rearrangement joins TRBV30 to TRBJ1-2; D not resolved. Germline-derived CDR1 and CDR2 are GTSNPN and SVGIG (reference sequence). V was cut by 4 bases and J by 4 bases, with 10 bases left in between. This CDR3 region has 12 residues. CDR3 bases: TGTGCCTGGACACCCGGTGGCTATGGCTACACCTTC. Amino acids: CAWTPGGYGYTF.

The chain uses TRBV6-5 and TRBJ2-7; 11 bases line up with TRBD2. Germline lookup yields CDR1 MNHEY and CDR2 SVGAGI. This CDR3 is 15 amino acids long. V was pared by 4 bases and J by 4 bases, with 6 bases of the junction left unmatched. CDR3 DNA: TGTGCCAGCAGTTTTACTAGCGGGGGCCTATACGAGCAGTACTTC. It yields the protein CASSFTSGGLYEQYF.